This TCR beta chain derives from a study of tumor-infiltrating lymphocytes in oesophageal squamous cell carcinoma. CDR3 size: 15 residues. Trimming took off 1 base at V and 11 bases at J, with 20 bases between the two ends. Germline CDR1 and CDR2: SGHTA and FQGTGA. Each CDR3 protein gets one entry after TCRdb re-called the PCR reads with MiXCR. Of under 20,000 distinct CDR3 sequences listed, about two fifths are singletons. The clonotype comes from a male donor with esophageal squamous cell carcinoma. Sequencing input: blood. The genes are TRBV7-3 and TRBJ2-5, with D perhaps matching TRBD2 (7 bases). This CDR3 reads CASSLSRGANNEQYF. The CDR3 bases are TGTGCCAGCAGCTTAAGTCGGGGGGCCAACAATGAGCAGTACTTC.